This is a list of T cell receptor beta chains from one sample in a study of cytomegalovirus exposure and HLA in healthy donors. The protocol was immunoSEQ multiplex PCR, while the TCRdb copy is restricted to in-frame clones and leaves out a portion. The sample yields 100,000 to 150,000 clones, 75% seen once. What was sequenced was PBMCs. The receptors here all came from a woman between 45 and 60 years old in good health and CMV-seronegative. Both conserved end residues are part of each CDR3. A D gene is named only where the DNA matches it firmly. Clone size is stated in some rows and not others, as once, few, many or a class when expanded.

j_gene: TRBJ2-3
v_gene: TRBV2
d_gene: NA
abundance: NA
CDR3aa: CASSERWGGTDTQYF
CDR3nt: TGTGCCAGCAGTGAAAGGTGGGGAGGAACAGATACGCAGTATTTT

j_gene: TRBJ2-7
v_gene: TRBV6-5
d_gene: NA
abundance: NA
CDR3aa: CASSYVQVSSYEQYF
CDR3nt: TGTGCCAGCAGTTACGTACAGGTGAGCTCCTACGAGCAGTACTTC

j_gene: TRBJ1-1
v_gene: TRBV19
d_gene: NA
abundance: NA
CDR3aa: CATRREALMNTEAFF
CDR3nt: TGTGCCACCCGTCGGGAGGCTCTGATGAACACTGAAGCTTTCTTT

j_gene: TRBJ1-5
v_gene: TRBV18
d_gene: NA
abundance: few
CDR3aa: CASSPDRNQPQHF
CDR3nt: TGTGCCAGCTCACCAGACAGGAATCAGCCCCAGCATTTT

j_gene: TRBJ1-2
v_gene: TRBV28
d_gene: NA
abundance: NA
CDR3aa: CASSIPYRGLGYTF
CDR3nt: TGTGCCAGCAGTATCCCTTATCGGGGTCTGGGCTACACCTTC

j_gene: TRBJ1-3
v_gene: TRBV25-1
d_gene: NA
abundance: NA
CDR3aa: CASSPGAYTGNTIYF
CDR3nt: TGTGCCAGCAGTCCAGGGGCATATACTGGAAACACCATATATTTT

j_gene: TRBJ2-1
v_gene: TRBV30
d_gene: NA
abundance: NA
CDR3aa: CAWSVTLNEQFF
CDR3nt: TGTGCCTGGAGTGTAACTCTCAATGAGCAGTTCTTC

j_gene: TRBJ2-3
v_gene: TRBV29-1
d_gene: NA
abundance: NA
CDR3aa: CSVVGPLGSDTQYF
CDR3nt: TGCAGCGTTGTCGGCCCGCTCGGGTCAGATACGCAGTATTTT

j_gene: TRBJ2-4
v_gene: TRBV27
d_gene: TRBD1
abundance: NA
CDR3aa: CASSTGTGQNIQYF
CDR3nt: TGTGCCAGCAGTACCGGGACAGGGCAAAACATTCAGTACTTC

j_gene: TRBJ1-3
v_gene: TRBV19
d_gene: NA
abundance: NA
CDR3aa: CASSPQSSSGNTIYF
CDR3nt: TGTGCCAGCAGTCCCCAGTCCTCCTCTGGAAACACCATATATTTT

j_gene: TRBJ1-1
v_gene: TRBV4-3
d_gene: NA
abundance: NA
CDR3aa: CASSGHIATEAFF
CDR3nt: TGCGCCAGCAGCGGCCACATTGCCACTGAAGCTTTCTTT

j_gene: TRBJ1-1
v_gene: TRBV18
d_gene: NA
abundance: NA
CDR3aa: CASSPSERGMGNTEAFF
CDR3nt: TGTGCCAGCTCACCATCGGAAAGAGGGATGGGGAACACTGAAGCTTTCTTT